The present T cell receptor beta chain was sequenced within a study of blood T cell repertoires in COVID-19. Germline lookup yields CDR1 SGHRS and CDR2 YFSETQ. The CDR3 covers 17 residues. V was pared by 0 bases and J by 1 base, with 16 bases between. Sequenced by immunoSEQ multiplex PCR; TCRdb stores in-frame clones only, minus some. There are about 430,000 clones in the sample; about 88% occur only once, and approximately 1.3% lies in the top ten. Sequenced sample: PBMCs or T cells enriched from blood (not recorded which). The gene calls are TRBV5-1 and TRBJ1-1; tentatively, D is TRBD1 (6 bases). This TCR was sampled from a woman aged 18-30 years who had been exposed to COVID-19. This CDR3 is CASSLASFGGANTEAFF. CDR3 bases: TGCGCCAGCAGCTTGGCCAGTTTCGGGGGGGCGAACACTGAAGCTTTCTTT.